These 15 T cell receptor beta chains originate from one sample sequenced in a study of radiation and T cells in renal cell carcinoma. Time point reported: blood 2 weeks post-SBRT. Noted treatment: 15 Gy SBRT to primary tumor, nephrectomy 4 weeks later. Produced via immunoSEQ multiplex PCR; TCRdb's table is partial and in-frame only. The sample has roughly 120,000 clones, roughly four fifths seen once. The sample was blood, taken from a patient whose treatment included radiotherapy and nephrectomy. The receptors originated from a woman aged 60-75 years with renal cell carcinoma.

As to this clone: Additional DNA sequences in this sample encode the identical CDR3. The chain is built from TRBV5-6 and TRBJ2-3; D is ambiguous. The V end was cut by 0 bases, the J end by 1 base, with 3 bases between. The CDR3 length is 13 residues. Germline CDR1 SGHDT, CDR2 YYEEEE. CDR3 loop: CASSLGGTDTQYF. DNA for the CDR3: TGTGCCAGCAGCTTGGGGGGCACAGATACGCAGTATTTT.

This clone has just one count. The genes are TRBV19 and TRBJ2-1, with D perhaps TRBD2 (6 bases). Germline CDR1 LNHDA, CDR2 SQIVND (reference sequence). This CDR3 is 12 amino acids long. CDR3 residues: CAAGKIGNEQFF. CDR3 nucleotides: TGTGCGGCGGGAAAAATCGGGAATGAGCAGTTCTTC.

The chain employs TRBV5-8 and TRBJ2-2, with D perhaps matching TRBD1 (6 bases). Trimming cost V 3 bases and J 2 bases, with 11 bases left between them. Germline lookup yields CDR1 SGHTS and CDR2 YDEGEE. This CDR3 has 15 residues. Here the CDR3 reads CASSWGHLNTGELFF. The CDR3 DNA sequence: TGTGCCAGCAGCTGGGGACACCTAAACACCGGGGAGCTGTTTTTT.

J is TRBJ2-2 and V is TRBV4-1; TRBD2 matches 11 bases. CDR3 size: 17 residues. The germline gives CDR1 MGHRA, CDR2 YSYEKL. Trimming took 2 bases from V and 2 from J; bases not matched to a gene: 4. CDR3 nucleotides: TGCGCCAGCAGCCAACTACTAGCGGGGGTTAACACCGGGGAGCTGTTTTTT. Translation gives CASSQLLAGVNTGELFF.

This chain's CDR3 is CATTKGSGGTYGYTF. The CDR3 DNA follows: TGTGCCACAACTAAAGGTTCAGGGGGCACCTATGGCTACACCTTC. The gene calls are TRBV19 and TRBJ1-2; 8 bases align to TRBD1. Trimming at V came to 10 bases and at J to 4 bases, leaving 14 bases not matched to a gene. Germline CDR1 is LNHDA and CDR2 is SQIVND (reference sequence). The CDR3 contains 15 residues.

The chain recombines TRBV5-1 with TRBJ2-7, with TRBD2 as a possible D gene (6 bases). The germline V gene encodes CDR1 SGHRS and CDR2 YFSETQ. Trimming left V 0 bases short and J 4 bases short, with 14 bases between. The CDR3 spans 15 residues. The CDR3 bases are TGCGCCAGCAGCTTGGCCGGCGGGATAAATTACGAGCAGTACTTC. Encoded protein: CASSLAGGINYEQYF. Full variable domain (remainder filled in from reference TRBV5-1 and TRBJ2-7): KAGVTQTPRYLIKTRGQQVTLSCSPISGHRSVSWYQQTPGQGLQFLFEYFSETQRNKGNFPGRFSGRQFSNSRSEMNVSTLELGDSALYLCASSLAGGINYEQYFGPGTRLTVT.

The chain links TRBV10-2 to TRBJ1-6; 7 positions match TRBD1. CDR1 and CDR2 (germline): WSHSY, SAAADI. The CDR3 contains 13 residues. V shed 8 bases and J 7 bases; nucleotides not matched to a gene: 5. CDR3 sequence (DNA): TGCGCCAGCTCCGACAGGGAAAATTCACCCCTCCACTTT. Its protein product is CASSDRENSPLHF.

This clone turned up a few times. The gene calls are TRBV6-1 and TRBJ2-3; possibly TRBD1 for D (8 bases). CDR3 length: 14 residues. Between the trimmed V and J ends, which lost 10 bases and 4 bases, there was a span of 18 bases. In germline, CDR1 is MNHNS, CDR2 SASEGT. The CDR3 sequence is CATQQGGAPDTQYF. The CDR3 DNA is TGTGCCACCCAACAGGGGGGGGCCCCAGATACGCAGTATTTT.

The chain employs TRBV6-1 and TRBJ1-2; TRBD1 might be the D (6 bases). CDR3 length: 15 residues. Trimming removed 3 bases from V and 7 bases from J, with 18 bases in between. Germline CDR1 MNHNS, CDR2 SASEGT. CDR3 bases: TGTGCCAGCAGTGAGGTTAGCGGGGGCGTCGTTGGCTACACCTTC. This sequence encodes CASSEVSGGVVGYTF.

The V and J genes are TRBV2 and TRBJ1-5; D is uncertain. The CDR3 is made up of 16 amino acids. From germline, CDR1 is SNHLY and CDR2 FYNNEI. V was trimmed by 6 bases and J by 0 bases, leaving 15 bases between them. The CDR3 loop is CASRGSIMVSNQPQHF. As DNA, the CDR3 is TGTGCCAGCAGGGGATCAATTATGGTTAGCAATCAGCCCCAGCATTTT.

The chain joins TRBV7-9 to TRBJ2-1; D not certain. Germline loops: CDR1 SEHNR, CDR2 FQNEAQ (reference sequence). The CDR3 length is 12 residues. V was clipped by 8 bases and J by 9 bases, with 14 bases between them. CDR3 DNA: TGTGCCAGCGCATTGGGTTTCGGTGAGCAGTTCTTC. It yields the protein CASALGFGEQFF.

CDR3 nucleotides: TGTGCCAGCAGTTACGACTGGGTAGGCTTAGATACGCAGTATTTT. The encoded protein is CASSYDWVGLDTQYF. V and J are TRBV6-5 and TRBJ2-3; D not certain. The CDR3 totals 15 residues. V was clipped by 2 bases and J by 5 bases, with 14 bases between them. Germline V lookup: CDR1 MNHEY, CDR2 SVGAGI.

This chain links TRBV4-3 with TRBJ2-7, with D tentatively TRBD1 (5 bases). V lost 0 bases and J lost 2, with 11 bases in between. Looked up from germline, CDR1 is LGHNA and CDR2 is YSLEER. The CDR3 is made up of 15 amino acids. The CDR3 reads CASSQEGLGAYEQYF. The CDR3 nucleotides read TGCGCCAGCAGCCAAGAGGGGCTTGGGGCCTACGAGCAGTACTTC.

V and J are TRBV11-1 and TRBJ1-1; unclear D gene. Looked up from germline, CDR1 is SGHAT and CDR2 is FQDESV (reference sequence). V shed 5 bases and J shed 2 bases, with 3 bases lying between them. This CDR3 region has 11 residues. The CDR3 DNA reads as TGTGCCAGCAGCCCTAACACTGAAGCTTTCTTT. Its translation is CASSPNTEAFF.

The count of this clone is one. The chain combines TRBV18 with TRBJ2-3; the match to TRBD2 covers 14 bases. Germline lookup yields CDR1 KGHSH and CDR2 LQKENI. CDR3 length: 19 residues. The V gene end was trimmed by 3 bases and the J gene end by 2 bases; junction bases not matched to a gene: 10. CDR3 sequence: CASSPPSRTSGGNTDTQYF. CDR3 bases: TGTGCCAGCTCACCGCCAAGTAGGACTAGCGGGGGGAACACAGATACGCAGTATTTT.